This is a list of T cell receptor beta chains from one sample in a study of shared clonotypes between healthy human individuals. Repertoires were generated with immunoSEQ multiplex PCR, while TCRdb's copy carries only in-frame clones and drops some. Of under 2,000,000 clones in the sample, roughly 94% are singletons; the top ten hold around 1%. Sequencing was done on a sample of naive CD8+ T cells sorted from blood. These receptor sequences come from a man between 18 and 29 years old in good health. CDR3s include the opening cysteine and the closing phenylalanine or tryptophan. The D gene is left open where the match is weak. Only part of the rows carry a size: once, few, many, or a class if the clone is expanded.

clone_size,v_call,d_call,j_call,cdr3_aa,cdr3_nt
NA,TRBV2,TRBD1,TRBJ2-7,CASTPGTGTYEQYF,TGTGCCAGCACTCCCGGGACAGGGACCTACGAGCAGTACTTC
NA,TRBV30,NA,TRBJ2-7,CAGEARSGEQYF,TGTGCGGGAGAAGCTAGGTCCGGCGAGCAGTACTTC
NA,TRBV27,NA,TRBJ1-1,CASREAGFSTEAFF,TGTGCCAGCAGAGAGGCAGGGTTCTCCACTGAAGCTTTCTTT
NA,TRBV27,TRBD2,TRBJ2-2,CASSWGTSGGNANTGELFF,TGTGCCAGCAGTTGGGGGACTAGCGGGGGTAACGCGAACACCGGGGAGCTGTTTTTT
NA,TRBV10-2,TRBD2,TRBJ2-7,CASSQEPAGTSEQYF,TGCGCCAGCAGCCAAGAACCAGCGGGAACGTCAGAGCAGTACTTC
NA,TRBV13,TRBD2,TRBJ2-2,CASSPHPPASGGRAGELFF,TGTGCCAGCAGCCCGCACCCCCCGGCTAGCGGGGGAAGGGCCGGGGAGCTGTTTTTT
NA,TRBV7-2,TRBD2,TRBJ2-7,CASSFYSSSGGYEQYF,TGTGCCAGCAGCTTTTATTCTTCTAGCGGGGGCTACGAGCAGTACTTC
once,TRBV28,TRBD1,TRBJ1-3,CASSQTGDSGNTIYF,TGTGCCAGCAGCCAGACAGGGGATTCTGGAAACACCATATATTTT
few,TRBV5-4,TRBD1,TRBJ1-2,CAIQRQGARDYGYTF,TGTGCCATCCAGCGGCAGGGGGCTAGAGACTATGGCTACACCTTC
NA,TRBV15,NA,TRBJ2-2,CATSRDGISNTGELFF,TGTGCCACCAGCAGAGATGGCATTTCGAACACCGGGGAGCTGTTTTTT
NA,TRBV7-9,TRBD2,TRBJ2-2,CASSPVLGTSGLATGELFF,TGTGCCAGCAGCCCCGTCCTAGGGACTAGCGGGTTGGCCACCGGGGAGCTGTTTTTT
NA,TRBV19,TRBD2,TRBJ2-3,CASSRTGLAGEDTQYF,TGTGCCAGTAGTAGAACCGGACTAGCGGGGGAAGATACGCAGTATTTT
once,TRBV6-6,NA,TRBJ1-1,CASDGNTEAFF,TGTGCCAGCGACGGAAACACTGAAGCTTTCTTT
once,TRBV6-5,NA,TRBJ2-7,CASSIGISYEQYF,TGTGCCAGCAGTATTGGGATATCCTACGAGCAGTACTTC
NA,TRBV4-1,NA,TRBJ2-7,CASSQAGGGRDEQYF,TGCGCCAGCAGCCAAGCCGGGGGCGGCCGAGACGAGCAGTACTTC
NA,TRBV11-2,NA,TRBJ2-1,CASSPPGYNEQFF,TGTGCCAGCAGCCCCCCAGGGTACAATGAGCAGTTCTTC
NA,TRBV4-3,TRBD2,TRBJ2-1,CASSQDRGLAGGEQFF,TGCGCCAGCAGCCAAGATCGGGGACTAGCGGGAGGAGAGCAGTTCTTC
NA,TRBV4-3,NA,TRBJ2-7,CASRKAWGDYEQYF,TGCGCCAGCCGCAAAGCCTGGGGGGACTACGAGCAGTACTTC
NA,TRBV5-4,TRBD1,TRBJ1-2,CASSLFPGGTYGYTF,TGTGCCAGCAGCTTGTTCCCAGGGGGTACCTATGGCTACACCTTC
NA,TRBV4-3,TRBD2,TRBJ2-1,CASSPSELVTSGDSSYNEQFF,TGCGCCAGCAGCCCTTCGGAGTTAGTCACTAGCGGGGATAGCTCCTACAATGAGCAGTTCTTC
NA,TRBV7-9,TRBD2,TRBJ2-5,CASSTSVQETQYF,TGTGCCAGCAGCACTAGCGTACAAGAGACCCAGTACTTC
once,TRBV25-1,TRBD1,TRBJ1-2,CASTGGYGYTF,TGTGCCAGCACAGGGGGCTATGGCTACACCTTC
NA,TRBV6-5,TRBD2,TRBJ2-3,CASSYTSSGVTDTQYF,TGTGCCAGCAGTTATACTTCTAGCGGGGTCACAGATACGCAGTATTTT
NA,TRBV7-9,NA,TRBJ2-7,CASSLPGEVPYEQYF,TGTGCCAGCAGCTTACCCGGGGAGGTTCCCTACGAGCAGTACTTC
NA,TRBV28,TRBD2,TRBJ2-7,CASEGTSGTYEQYF,TGTGCCAGCGAAGGGACTAGCGGTACCTACGAGCAGTACTTC
NA,TRBV7-6,NA,TRBJ2-6,CASSLTDSGANVLTF,TGTGCCAGCAGCTTGACGGATTCTGGGGCCAACGTCCTGACTTTC
NA,TRBV13,NA,TRBJ1-3,CASSLGPGAGNTIYF,TGTGCCAGCAGCTTAGGTCCGGGGGCTGGAAACACCATATATTTT
NA,TRBV7-9,NA,TRBJ1-1,CASSLAAREAFF,TGTGCCAGCAGCTTAGCGGCAAGGGAAGCTTTCTTT
NA,TRBV5-4,NA,TRBJ2-3,CASSLGGTDTQYF,TGTGCCAGCAGCTTGGGAGGCACAGATACGCAGTATTTT
NA,TRBV5-6,NA,TRBJ2-7,CASSRPGPDYEQYF,TGTGCCAGCAGCCGACCTGGTCCCGACTACGAGCAGTACTTC
NA,TRBV11-2,NA,TRBJ2-7,CASSLDWTVRNYEQYF,TGTGCCAGCAGCTTAGACTGGACGGTTAGGAACTACGAGCAGTACTTC
NA,TRBV7-8,NA,TRBJ2-7,CASRPGGGRSYEQYF,TGTGCCAGCAGGCCTGGGGGAGGACGCTCCTACGAGCAGTACTTC
NA,TRBV19,NA,TRBJ1-1,CASSIIGLGQHTEAFF,TGTGCCAGTAGTATTATTGGGTTGGGGCAACACACTGAAGCTTTCTTT
NA,TRBV7-9,TRBD1,TRBJ2-5,CASSGQGEETQYF,TGTGCCAGCAGCGGACAGGGAGAGGAGACCCAGTACTTC
once,TRBV27,NA,TRBJ2-1,CASSPTGVRGYNEQFF,TGTGCCAGCAGCCCAACGGGCGTAAGGGGATACAATGAGCAGTTCTTC
NA,TRBV30,NA,TRBJ1-1,CAWIPRNIGPEAFF,TGTGCCTGGATTCCGAGGAACATCGGCCCTGAAGCTTTCTTT
NA,TRBV9,TRBD1,TRBJ1-3,CASSFDRGSGNTIYF,TGTGCCAGCAGCTTCGACAGGGGTTCTGGAAACACCATATATTTT
once,TRBV15,NA,TRBJ2-3,CATSRASTDTQYF,TGTGCCACCAGCAGAGCTTCTACGGATACGCAGTATTTT
NA,TRBV2,TRBD2,TRBJ2-7,CASSAGLAGEYEQYF,TGTGCCAGCAGTGCAGGACTAGCGGGGGAATACGAGCAGTACTTC
NA,TRBV15,NA,TRBJ1-3,CATHDWDQGNTIYF,TGTGCCACACACGACTGGGATCAGGGAAACACCATATATTTT